The 18 T cell receptor beta chains listed next were all sequenced from one sample in a study of blood T cell repertoires in COVID-19 (dated by TCRdb to 2020 to 2021). Libraries came from the immunoSEQ multiplex PCR assay. Entries here come from immuneACCESS through TCRdb and include only in-frame sequences with V and J called. Some clones fail to appear in such tables; in the studies checked, an unresolved V gene covers under half of the shortfall, and the cause of the remainder is unknown. The sample table holds 290,000 or so clones, of which 85% were seen once. The top ten constitute around 5.5% of the sample. The sample consisted of peripheral blood. The receptors were gathered from a man aged 45-65 years with active or convalescent COVID-19.

The chain joins TRBV7-3 to TRBJ2-1, with TRBD2 identical over 8 bases. With 7 bases clipped from V and 10 bases from J, the junction kept 12 bases outside the gene matches. The CDR3 is made up of 14 amino acids. Germline CDR1 and CDR2: SGHTA and FQGTGA. CDR3 nucleotide sequence: TGTGCCAGCACCAATGCGGCGGGAGGATTGGAGCAGTTCTTC. It yields the protein CASTNAAGGLEQFF.

The J gene is TRBJ2-1, the V gene TRBV15; the match to TRBD2 covers 9 bases. The V gene's germline CDR1 is LNHNV and CDR2 YYDKDF (reference sequence). The V segment lost 0 bases and the J segment 9 bases; nucleotides outside the gene matches: 6. The CDR3 totals 15 residues. The CDR3 DNA follows: TGTGCCACCAGCAGAGATCCACTAGCGGGTGTTGAGCAGTTCTTC. Amino acid sequence: CATSRDPLAGVEQFF. Based on the CDR3 plus reference TRBV15 and TRBJ2-1, the full variable domain is DAMVIQNPRYQVTQFGKPVTLSCSQTLNHNVMYWYQQKSSQAPKLLFHYYDKDFNNEADTPDNFQSRRPNTSFCFLDIRSPGLGDTAMYLCATSRDPLAGVEQFFGPGTRLTVL.

J is TRBJ2-7 and V is TRBV6-5; D is possibly TRBD2 (6 bases). Trimming cost V 0 bases and J 0 bases, with 9 bases left between them. The germline V gene has CDR1 MNHEY and CDR2 SVGAGI. The CDR3 spans 15 residues. CDR3 in DNA: TGTGCCAGCAGTTACTCGCGGACTAACTCCTACGAGCAGTACTTC. Protein sequence: CASSYSRTNSYEQYF.

This rearrangement joins TRBV20-1 to TRBJ2-7; TRBD2 aligns across 12 bases. The trim removed 3 bases at V and 2 bases at J, leaving 11 bases unmatched. This CDR3 contains 17 residues. CDR1 is DFQATT, CDR2 SNEGSKA, per germline (reference sequence). In DNA form, the CDR3 reads TGCAGTGCTAGTTCTAGCGGGAGGGCGGGAGCGACCTACGAGCAGTACTTC. Translation: CSASSSGRAGATYEQYF.

This clone was seen only a few times. V is TRBV7-6 and J is TRBJ2-5; D is possibly TRBD2 (5 bases). This CDR3 contains 12 residues. The ends were cut back, 4 bases at V and 5 bases at J, with 8 bases in the middle. Germline loops: CDR1 SGHVS, CDR2 FNYEAQ. The CDR3 DNA follows: TGTGCCAGCAGCTATACGGGGGAGACCCAGTACTTC. Amino acid sequence: CASSYTGETQYF.

The V and J genes are TRBV19 and TRBJ1-6; TRBD1 matches at 9 bases. The CDR3 runs to 13 residues. V dropped 7 bases and J dropped 12; count of bases not matched to a gene: 7. Germline values: CDR1 LNHDA, CDR2 SQIVND (reference sequence). The CDR3 DNA sequence: TGTGCCAGTACGGGACAGGGACTGGGACCCCTCCACTTT. Amino acid sequence: CASTGQGLGPLHF. The entire variable domain, with the rest obtained from reference TRBV19 and TRBJ1-6, is as follows: DGGITQSPKYLFRKEGQNVTLSCEQNLNHDAMYWYRQDPGQGLRLIYYSQIVNDFQKGDIAEGYSVSREKKESFPLTVTSAQKNPTAFYLCASTGQGLGPLHFGNGTRLTVT.

The chain recombines TRBV9 with TRBJ2-2; D might be TRBD1 (6 bases). Germline CDR1 reads SGDLS; CDR2 reads YYNGEE. CDR3 length: 15 residues. Trimming shortened V by 0 bases and J by 1 base, and 7 bases separated the two germline ends. CDR3 loop: CASSVGGQNTGELFF. DNA for the CDR3: TGTGCCAGCAGCGTAGGGGGACAGAACACCGGGGAGCTGTTTTTT.

Here the CDR3 reads CASSPLRGTKETQYF. The CDR3 DNA follows: TGTGCCAGCAGCCCATTACGGGGGACCAAGGAGACCCAGTACTTC. The rearrangement joins TRBV11-2 to TRBJ2-5; tentative D call: TRBD2 (6 bases). This CDR3 is built from 15 residues. Germline assignment: CDR1 SGHAT and CDR2 FQNNGV. Trimming left V 5 bases short and J 5 bases short, with 18 bases between.

The chain combines TRBV5-1 with TRBJ2-3; TRBD2 aligns across 8 bases. CDR3 length: 16 residues. Per the germline V gene, CDR1 is SGHRS and CDR2 is YFSETQ. J lost 1 base, V lost 3 bases, and 7 bases had no gene match. The CDR3 DNA reads TGCGCCAGCAGCTCATTCACAGCGGGAGGCACAGATACGCAGTATTTT. Translated, it gives CASSSFTAGGTDTQYF.

V usage is TRBV29-1 and J usage is TRBJ2-5; 12 nucleotides line up with TRBD1. Germline CDR1 is SQVTM and CDR2 is ANQGSEA. The CDR3 sequence is 14 residues long. Unmatched junction bases numbered 5, after V lost 4 bases and J lost 5 bases. The CDR3 DNA is TGCAGCGTTGGGGGGACAGGGGGCTGGGAGACCCAGTACTTC. This codes for CSVGGTGGWETQYF.

V and J are TRBV29-1 and TRBJ2-2; 12 nucleotides align to TRBD2. V was pared by 6 bases and J by 6 bases, with 11 bases of the junction left unmatched. Germline assignment: CDR1 SQVTM and CDR2 ANQGSEA. This CDR3 region has 16 residues. The CDR3 bases are TGCAGCGTCGGATCGACTAGCGGGAGTAGGGCCGGGGAGCTGTTTTTT. Translating it yields CSVGSTSGSRAGELFF.

V and J are TRBV29-1 and TRBJ1-4, with 7 bases that match TRBD1. Germline V gives CDR1 SQVTM, CDR2 ANQGSEA. The CDR3 covers 17 residues. Trimming took 4 bases from V and 8 from J; bases not matched to a gene: 19. In DNA form, the CDR3 reads TGCAGCGTTGGATCCACAGGGGACGGGGTAACGAGGGAAAAACTGTTTTTT. The encoded protein is CSVGSTGDGVTREKLFF.

The CDR3 region is CASRGGYNEQFF. The CDR3 DNA follows: TGTGCCAGCAGGGGGGGCTACAATGAGCAGTTCTTC. The rearrangement joins TRBV2 to TRBJ2-1; tentative D call: TRBD2 (6 bases). The CDR3 spans 12 residues. The V end was cut by 6 bases, the J end by 3 bases, with 6 bases between. CDR1 is SNHLY, CDR2 FYNNEI, per germline.

The chain couples TRBV27 to TRBJ2-7; TRBD2 is a possible D gene (7 bases). CDR1 and CDR2 (germline): MNHEY, SMNVEV (reference sequence). The CDR3 length is 16 residues. V lost 6 bases, J lost 3 bases, and 21 bases lay in between. The CDR3 reads CASSPSAGAKVYEQYF. The CDR3 bases are TGTGCCAGCAGCCCTTCGGCGGGGGCTAAAGTCTACGAGCAGTACTTC.

The rearrangement links TRBV4-1 to TRBJ1-2; D is unclear. The CDR3 loop spans 17 amino acids. CDR1 MGHRA and CDR2 YSYEKL come from the germline V gene. V lost 4 bases and J lost 5, with 23 bases in between. Written as DNA, the CDR3 is TGCGCCAGCAGCCGAATTGGTTTTGATTCGGGTTGGTATGGCTACACCTTC. This translates into CASSRIGFDSGWYGYTF.

CDR3 sequence: CASSSEASGGFGELFF. The CDR3, as DNA: TGTGCCAGCAGCTCCGAGGCTAGCGGGGGGTTCGGGGAGCTGTTTTTT. This chain connects TRBV7-6 to TRBJ2-2; 11 nucleotides agree with TRBD2. The V segment lost 4 bases and the J segment 7 bases; nucleotides outside the gene matches: 8. The germline gives CDR1 SGHVS, CDR2 FNYEAQ. The CDR3 covers 16 residues.

The rearrangement links TRBV29-1 to TRBJ1-4; 10 bases agree with TRBD1. The CDR3 is made up of 14 amino acids. Germline V gene data show CDR1 as SQVTM and CDR2 as ANQGSEA. J was trimmed by 8 bases and V by 6 bases; bases with no gene match: 9. CDR3 in amino acids: CSVRGQGIEEKLFF. CDR3 sequence (DNA): TGCAGCGTCCGGGGACAGGGGATAGAGGAAAAACTGTTTTTT.

The J gene is TRBJ2-1, the V gene TRBV7-2; maybe TRBD1 (7 bases). This CDR3 is 15 amino acids long. The germline V and J ends were trimmed by 4 bases and 5 bases, with 15 bases remaining between them. Germline V CDR1 and CDR2: SGHTA, FQGNSA. CDR3 residues: CASSSPGGNHNEQFF. CDR3 DNA sequence: TGTGCCAGCAGCTCTCCAGGGGGGAACCACAATGAGCAGTTCTTC. Together with reference TRBV7-2 and TRBJ2-1, the CDR3 gives the full variable domain: GAGVSQSPSNKVTEKGKDVELRCDPISGHTALYWYRQSLGQGLEFLIYFQGNSAPDKSGLPSDRFSAERTGGSVSTLTIQRTQQEDSAVYLCASSSPGGNHNEQFFGPGTRLTVL.